The clone carrying this TCR beta chain has at least ten counts. The antigen remains unidentified. This entry belongs to a study of T cells after yellow fever vaccination. Study-level findings and limits: The secondary response was weaker but peaked faster, day 5 versus 15.

Each CDR3 protein gets one entry after TCRdb re-called the 5' RACE reads with MiXCR. The sample has tens of thousands of distinct CDR3 sequences, approximately 4.7% seen once. Sequenced material: CD8+ T cells sorted from PBMCs, taken 5 days after the yellow fever booster vaccination. The TCR was taken from a man aged 30-40 years who received the YFV17D yellow fever vaccine.

Here the CDR3 reads CASSGGTSGYNEQFF. The CDR3 region has the DNA TGTGCCAGCAGTGGGGGGACTAGCGGGTACAATGAGCAGTTCTTC. The V and J genes are TRBV2 and TRBJ2-1; 12 nucleotides align to TRBD2. V lost 4 bases to trimming and J lost 4 bases; unmatched junction nucleotides: 2. The CDR3 loop spans 15 amino acids. Germline V gene sequence: CDR1 SNHLY, CDR2 FYNNEI.